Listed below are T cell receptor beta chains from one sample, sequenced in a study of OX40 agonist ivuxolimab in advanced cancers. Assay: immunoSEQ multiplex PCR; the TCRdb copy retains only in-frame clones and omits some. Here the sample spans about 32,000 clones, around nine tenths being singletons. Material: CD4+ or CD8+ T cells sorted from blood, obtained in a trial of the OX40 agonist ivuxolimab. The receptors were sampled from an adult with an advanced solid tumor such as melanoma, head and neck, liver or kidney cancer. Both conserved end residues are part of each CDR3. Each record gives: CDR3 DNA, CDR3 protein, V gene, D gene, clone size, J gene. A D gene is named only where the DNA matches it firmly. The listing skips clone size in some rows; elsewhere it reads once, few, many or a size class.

cdr3_nt: TGTGCCAGCAGTCTTCAGGGTAATAATGGCTACACCTTC; cdr3_aa: CASSLQGNNGYTF; v_call: TRBV6-6; d_call: NA; clone_size: NA; j_call: TRBJ1-2
cdr3_nt: TGTGCCAGCAGCCCTCCGGGCGTGGAGACCCAGTACTTC; cdr3_aa: CASSPPGVETQYF; v_call: TRBV9; d_call: NA; clone_size: few; j_call: TRBJ2-5
cdr3_nt: TGTGCCAGCAGCTTATTAGGGACAGGGGGACTGGAGACCCAGTACTTC; cdr3_aa: CASSLLGTGGLETQYF; v_call: TRBV7-3; d_call: TRBD1; clone_size: NA; j_call: TRBJ2-5
cdr3_nt: TGCGCCAGCAGTGAGCAGAACACTGAAGCTTTCTTT; cdr3_aa: CASSEQNTEAFF; v_call: TRBV10-2; d_call: NA; clone_size: few; j_call: TRBJ1-1
cdr3_nt: TGTGCCAGCAGCACTAGTCCCCAAGAGACCCAGTACTTC; cdr3_aa: CASSTSPQETQYF; v_call: TRBV4-2; d_call: NA; clone_size: NA; j_call: TRBJ2-5
cdr3_nt: TGCGCCAGCAGCCATAAAGAGACAACCTACGCAGATACGCAGTATTTT; cdr3_aa: CASSHKETTYADTQYF; v_call: TRBV4-1; d_call: NA; clone_size: NA; j_call: TRBJ2-3
cdr3_nt: TGTGCCAGCAGTTTACCTTGGTCCGGGTACGGCTACACCTTC; cdr3_aa: CASSLPWSGYGYTF; v_call: TRBV28; d_call: NA; clone_size: NA; j_call: TRBJ1-2
cdr3_nt: TGTGCCAGCAGCTCCTACCGGGACGCACGGAGATGGGAGCAGTACTTC; cdr3_aa: CASSSYRDARRWEQYF; v_call: TRBV7-2; d_call: NA; clone_size: NA; j_call: TRBJ2-7
cdr3_nt: TGTGCCAGCAGCTTATCGCCCGGACAGTCCTACGAGCAGTACTTC; cdr3_aa: CASSLSPGQSYEQYF; v_call: TRBV11-2; d_call: NA; clone_size: NA; j_call: TRBJ2-7
cdr3_nt: TGTGCCAGCAGCCCAGGGAGATGGCGGGATGCCTACGAGCAGTACTTC; cdr3_aa: CASSPGRWRDAYEQYF; v_call: TRBV2; d_call: NA; clone_size: NA; j_call: TRBJ2-7
cdr3_nt: TGTGCCAGCAGCTCCTTGCTTGGGGGAGGAGCGGGCTACACCTTC; cdr3_aa: CASSSLLGGGAGYTF; v_call: TRBV6-5; d_call: NA; clone_size: NA; j_call: TRBJ1-2
cdr3_nt: TGTGCCAGCAGCTTAGGCTACAATGAGCAGTTCTTC; cdr3_aa: CASSLGYNEQFF; v_call: TRBV7-9; d_call: NA; clone_size: NA; j_call: TRBJ2-1
cdr3_nt: TGTGCCAGCAGGGCGGTAGTGAACACTGAAGCTTTCTTT; cdr3_aa: CASRAVVNTEAFF; v_call: TRBV14; d_call: NA; clone_size: NA; j_call: TRBJ1-1
cdr3_nt: TGTGCCAGCAGGACTGGAGGATACAATGAGCAGTTCTTC; cdr3_aa: CASRTGGYNEQFF; v_call: TRBV5-6; d_call: NA; clone_size: NA; j_call: TRBJ2-1
cdr3_nt: TGCGCCAGCAGCTTGGTCGGGACAGGGGCATACAATGAGCAGTTCTTC; cdr3_aa: CASSLVGTGAYNEQFF; v_call: TRBV5-1; d_call: TRBD1; clone_size: NA; j_call: TRBJ2-1
cdr3_nt: TGTGCCAGCACCGATACAGATTTGACCGGGGAGCTGTTTTTT; cdr3_aa: CASTDTDLTGELFF; v_call: TRBV7-9; d_call: NA; clone_size: NA; j_call: TRBJ2-2
cdr3_nt: TGTGCCAGCAAGGCAGGGACCAGCAGTGGAAACACCATATATTTT; cdr3_aa: CASKAGTSSGNTIYF; v_call: TRBV2; d_call: NA; clone_size: NA; j_call: TRBJ1-3
cdr3_nt: TGTGCCAGCAGCTTATACCCCTTACGAGTGGACGAGCAGTACTTC; cdr3_aa: CASSLYPLRVDEQYF; v_call: TRBV13; d_call: NA; clone_size: NA; j_call: TRBJ2-7
cdr3_nt: TGTGCCAGCAGTCCGAACTCGGGCGGCTTTCGGGGTGGCTACACCTTC; cdr3_aa: CASSPNSGGFRGGYTF; v_call: TRBV27; d_call: NA; clone_size: medium-sized; j_call: TRBJ1-2
cdr3_nt: TGTGCCAGCAGTGAACCCGAGAGCGGGGTTGTAGATACGCAGTATTTT; cdr3_aa: CASSEPESGVVDTQYF; v_call: TRBV25-1; d_call: TRBD2; clone_size: NA; j_call: TRBJ2-3
cdr3_nt: TGTGCCAGCAGTGACCTGGGGTCAATAGGCATCGGGGAGCTGTTTTTT; cdr3_aa: CASSDLGSIGIGELFF; v_call: TRBV27; d_call: NA; clone_size: NA; j_call: TRBJ2-2
cdr3_nt: TGTGCCACCCTAGGGGCGGGGAACACTGAAGCTTTCTTT; cdr3_aa: CATLGAGNTEAFF; v_call: TRBV10-3; d_call: NA; clone_size: few; j_call: TRBJ1-1